This entry describes one T cell receptor beta chain. What it binds is unknown. The V gene lost 3 bases and the J gene lost 0 bases, with 11 bases spanning the gap. CDR1 and CDR2 (germline): SGHDN, FVKESK. The CDR3 covers 15 residues. The data were obtained in a study of cytomegalovirus exposure and HLA in healthy donors. Broader study findings: The study listed 164 cytomegalovirus-associated TCR beta chains.

Method: immunoSEQ multiplex PCR; TCRdb's copy keeps in-frame clones and lacks some. This sample has tens of thousands of clones, with around 90% found just once. The source of this sequence is a man aged 18 to 29 in good health and CMV-seronegative. The chain is built from TRBV14 and TRBJ2-5, with unresolved D. The specimen sequenced was PBMCs. CDR3 residues: CASSHGRLYQETQYF. In nucleotides, the CDR3 is TGTGCCAGCAGCCACGGCAGGTTGTACCAAGAGACCCAGTACTTC. Full variable domain (outside the CDR3, taken from reference TRBV14 and TRBJ2-5): EAGVTQFPSHSVIEKGQTVTLRCDPISGHDNLYWYRRVMGKEIKFLLHFVKESKQDESGMPNNRFLAERTGGTYSTLKVQPAELEDSGVYFCASSHGRLYQETQYFGPGTRLLVL.